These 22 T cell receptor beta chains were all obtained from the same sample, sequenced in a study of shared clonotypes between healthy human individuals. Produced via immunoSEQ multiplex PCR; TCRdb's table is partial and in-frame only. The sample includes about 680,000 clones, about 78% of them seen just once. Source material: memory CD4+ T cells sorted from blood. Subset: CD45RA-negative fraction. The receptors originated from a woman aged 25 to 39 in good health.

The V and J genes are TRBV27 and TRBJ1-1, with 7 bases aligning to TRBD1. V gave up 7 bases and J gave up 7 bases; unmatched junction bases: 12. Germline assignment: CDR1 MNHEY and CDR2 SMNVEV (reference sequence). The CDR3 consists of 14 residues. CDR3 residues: CASMIRGPPVEAFF. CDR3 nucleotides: TGTGCCAGCATGATTAGGGGGCCGCCTGTTGAAGCTTTCTTT.

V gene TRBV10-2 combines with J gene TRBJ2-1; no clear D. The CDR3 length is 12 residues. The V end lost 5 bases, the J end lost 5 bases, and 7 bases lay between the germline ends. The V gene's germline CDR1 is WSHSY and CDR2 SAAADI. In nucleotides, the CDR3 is TGCGCCAGCAGTCTAACAAACAATGAGCAGTTCTTC. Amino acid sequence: CASSLTNNEQFF.

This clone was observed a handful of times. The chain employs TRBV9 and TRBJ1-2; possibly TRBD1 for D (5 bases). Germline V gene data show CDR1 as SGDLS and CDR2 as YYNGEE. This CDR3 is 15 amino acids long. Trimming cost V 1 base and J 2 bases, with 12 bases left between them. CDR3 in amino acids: CASSVSGYGNYGYTF. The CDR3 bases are TGTGCCAGCAGCGTATCAGGGTACGGGAACTATGGCTACACCTTC.

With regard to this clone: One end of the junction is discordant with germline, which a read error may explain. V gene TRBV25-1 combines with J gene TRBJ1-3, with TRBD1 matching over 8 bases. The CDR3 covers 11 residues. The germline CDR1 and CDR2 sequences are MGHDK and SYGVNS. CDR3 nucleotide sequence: TGTGCCAGCAGTGATTCTTCGGGACAGGATTTT. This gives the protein CASSDSSGQDF. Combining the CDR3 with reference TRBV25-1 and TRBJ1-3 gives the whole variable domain EADIYQTPRYLVIGTGKKITLECSQTMGHDKMYWYQQDPGMELHLIHYSYGVNSTEKGDLSSESTVSRIRTEHFPLTLESARPSHTSQYLCASSDSSGQDFGEGSWLTVV.

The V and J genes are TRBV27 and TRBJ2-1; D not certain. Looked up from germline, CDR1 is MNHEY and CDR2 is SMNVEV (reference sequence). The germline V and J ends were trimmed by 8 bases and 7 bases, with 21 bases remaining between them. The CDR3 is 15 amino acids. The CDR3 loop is CASESKSEFENEQFF. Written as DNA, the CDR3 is TGTGCCAGCGAATCCAAGAGCGAGTTTGAGAATGAGCAGTTCTTC.

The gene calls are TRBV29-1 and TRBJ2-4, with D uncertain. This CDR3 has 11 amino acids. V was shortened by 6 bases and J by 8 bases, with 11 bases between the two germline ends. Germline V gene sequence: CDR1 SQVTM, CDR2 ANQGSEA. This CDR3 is CSVEMKHIQYF. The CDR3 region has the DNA TGCAGCGTAGAAATGAAACACATTCAGTACTTC.

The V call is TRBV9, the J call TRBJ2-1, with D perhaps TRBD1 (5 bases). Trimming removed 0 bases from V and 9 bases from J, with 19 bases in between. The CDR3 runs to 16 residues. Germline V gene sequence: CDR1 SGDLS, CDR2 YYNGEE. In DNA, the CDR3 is TGTGCCAGCAGCGTAGCTGCCAGGGATAATAAGGGTGAGCAGTTCTTC. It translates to CASSVAARDNKGEQFF.

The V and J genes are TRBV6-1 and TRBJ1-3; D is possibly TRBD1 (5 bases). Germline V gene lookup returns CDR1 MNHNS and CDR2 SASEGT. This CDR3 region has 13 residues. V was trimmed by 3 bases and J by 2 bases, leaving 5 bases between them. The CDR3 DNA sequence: TGTGCCAGCAGTGACAGGGCTGGAAACACCATATATTTT. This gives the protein CASSDRAGNTIYF.

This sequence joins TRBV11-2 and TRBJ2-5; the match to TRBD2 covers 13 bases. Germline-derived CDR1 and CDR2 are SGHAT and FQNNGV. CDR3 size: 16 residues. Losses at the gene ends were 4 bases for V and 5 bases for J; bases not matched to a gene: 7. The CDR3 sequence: CASSSRLAGGIETQYF. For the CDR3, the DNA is TGTGCCAGCAGCTCCCGACTAGCGGGAGGTATCGAGACCCAGTACTTC.

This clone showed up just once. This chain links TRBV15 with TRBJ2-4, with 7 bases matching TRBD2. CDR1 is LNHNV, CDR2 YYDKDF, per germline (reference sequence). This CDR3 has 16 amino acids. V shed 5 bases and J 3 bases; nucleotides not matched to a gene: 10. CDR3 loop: CATSPGGGFIKNIQYF. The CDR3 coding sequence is TGTGCCACCAGCCCTGGGGGGGGGTTTATCAAAAACATTCAGTACTTC.

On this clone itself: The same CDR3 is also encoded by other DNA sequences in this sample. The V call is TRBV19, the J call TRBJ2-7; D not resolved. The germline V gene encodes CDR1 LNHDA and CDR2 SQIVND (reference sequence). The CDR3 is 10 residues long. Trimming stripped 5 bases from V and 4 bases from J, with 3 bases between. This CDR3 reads CASSSYEQYF. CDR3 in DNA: TGTGCCAGTAGTTCGTACGAGCAGTACTTC. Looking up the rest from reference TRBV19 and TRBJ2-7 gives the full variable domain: DGGITQSPKYLFRKEGQNVTLSCEQNLNHDAMYWYRQDPGQGLRLIYYSQIVNDFQKGDIAEGYSVSREKKESFPLTVTSAQKNPTAFYLCASSSYEQYFGPGTRLTVT.

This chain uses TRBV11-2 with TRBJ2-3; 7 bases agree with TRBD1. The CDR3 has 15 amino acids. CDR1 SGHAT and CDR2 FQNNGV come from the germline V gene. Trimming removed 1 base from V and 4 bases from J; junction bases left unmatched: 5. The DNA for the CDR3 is TGTGCCAGCAGCTTAGGACAGGGTGGGCCAGATACGCAGTATTTT. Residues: CASSLGQGGPDTQYF.

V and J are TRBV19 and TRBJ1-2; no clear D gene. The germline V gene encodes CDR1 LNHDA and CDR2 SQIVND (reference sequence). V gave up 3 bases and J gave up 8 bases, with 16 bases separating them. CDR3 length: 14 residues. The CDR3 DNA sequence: TGTGCCAGTAGTATTTCGGGCAGCCCGGCGGGCTACACCTTC. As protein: CASSISGSPAGYTF.

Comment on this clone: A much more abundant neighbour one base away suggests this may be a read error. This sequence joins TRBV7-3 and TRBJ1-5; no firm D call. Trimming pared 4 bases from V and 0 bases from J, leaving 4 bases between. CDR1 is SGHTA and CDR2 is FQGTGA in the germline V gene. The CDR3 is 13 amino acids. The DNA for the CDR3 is TGTGCCAGCAGCTGGGATAGCAATCAGCCCCAGCATTTT. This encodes CASSWDSNQPQHF. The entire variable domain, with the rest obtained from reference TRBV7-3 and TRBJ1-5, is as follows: GAGVSQTPSNKVTEKGKYVELRCDPISGHTALYWYRQSLGQGPEFLIYFQGTGAADDSGLPNDRFFAVRPEGSVSTLKIQRTERGDSAVYLCASSWDSNQPQHFGDGTRLSIL.

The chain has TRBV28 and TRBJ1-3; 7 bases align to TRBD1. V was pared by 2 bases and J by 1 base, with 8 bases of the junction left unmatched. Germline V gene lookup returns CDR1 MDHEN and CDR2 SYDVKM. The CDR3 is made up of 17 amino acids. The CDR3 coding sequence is TGTGCCAGCAGTTTACTGATGAGGGGGCGTTCTGGAAACACCATATATTTT. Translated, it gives CASSLLMRGRSGNTIYF. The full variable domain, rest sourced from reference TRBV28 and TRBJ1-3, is DVKVTQSSRYLVKRTGEKVFLECVQDMDHENMFWYRQDPGLGLRLIYFSYDVKMKEKGDIPEGYSVSREKKERFSLILESASTNQTSMYLCASSLLMRGRSGNTIYFGEGSWLTVV.

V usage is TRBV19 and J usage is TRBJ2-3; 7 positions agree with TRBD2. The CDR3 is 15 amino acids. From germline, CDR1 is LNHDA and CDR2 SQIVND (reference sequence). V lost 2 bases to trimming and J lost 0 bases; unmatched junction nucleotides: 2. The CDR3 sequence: CASSISSGSTDTQYF. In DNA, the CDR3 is TGTGCCAGTAGTATAAGTAGCGGGAGCACAGATACGCAGTATTTT.

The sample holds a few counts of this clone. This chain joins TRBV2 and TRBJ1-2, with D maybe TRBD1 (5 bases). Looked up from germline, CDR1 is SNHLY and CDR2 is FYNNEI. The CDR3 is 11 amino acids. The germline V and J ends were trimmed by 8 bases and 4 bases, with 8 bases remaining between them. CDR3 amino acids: CASGGLYGYTF. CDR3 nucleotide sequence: TGTGCCAGCGGGGGTCTCTATGGCTACACCTTC.

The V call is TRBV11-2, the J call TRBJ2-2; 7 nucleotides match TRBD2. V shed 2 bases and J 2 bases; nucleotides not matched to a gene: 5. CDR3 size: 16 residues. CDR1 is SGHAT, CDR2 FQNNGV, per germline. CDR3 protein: CASSLYGGRNTGELFF. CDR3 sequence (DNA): TGTGCCAGCAGCTTATACGGCGGGAGAAACACCGGGGAGCTGTTTTTT.

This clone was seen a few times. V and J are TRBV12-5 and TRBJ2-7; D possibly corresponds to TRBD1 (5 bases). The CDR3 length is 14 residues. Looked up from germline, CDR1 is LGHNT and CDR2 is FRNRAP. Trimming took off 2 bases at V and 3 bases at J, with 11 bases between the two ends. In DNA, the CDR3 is TGTGCTAGTGGTTTGCGACGGACAAGCTACGAGCAGTACTTC. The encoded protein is CASGLRRTSYEQYF.

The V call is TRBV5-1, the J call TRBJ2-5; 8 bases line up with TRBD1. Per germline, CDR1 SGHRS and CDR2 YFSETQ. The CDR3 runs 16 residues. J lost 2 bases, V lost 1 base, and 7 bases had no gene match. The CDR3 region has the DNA TGCGCCAGCAGCTTGAGAACAGGGGGAAAGCAAGAGACCCAGTACTTC. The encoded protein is CASSLRTGGKQETQYF.

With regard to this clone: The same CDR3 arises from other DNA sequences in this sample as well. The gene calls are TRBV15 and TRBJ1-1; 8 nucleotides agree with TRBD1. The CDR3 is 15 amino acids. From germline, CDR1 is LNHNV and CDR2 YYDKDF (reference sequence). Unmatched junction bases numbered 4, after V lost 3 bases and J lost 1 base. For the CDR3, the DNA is TGTGCCACCAGCAGTAAAACAGGGGGGAACACTGAAGCTTTCTTT. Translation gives CATSSKTGGNTEAFF.

The chain's CDR3 is CASSEAGVGEKLFF. The CDR3 region has the DNA TGTGCCAGCAGTGAGGCAGGGGTGGGTGAAAAACTGTTTTTT. This sequence joins TRBV6-1 and TRBJ1-4; tentatively, D is TRBD1 (6 bases). V gave up 3 bases and J gave up 7 bases, with 12 bases separating them. CDR1 is MNHNS, CDR2 SASEGT, per germline. CDR3 size: 14 residues.